The 5 T cell receptor beta chains in this list originate from one sample, sequenced in a study of blood T cell repertoires in COVID-19. TCRdb keeps only in-frame clones here, not all; method: immunoSEQ multiplex PCR. The profile shows almost 200,000 clones, 85% to 90% of them singletons. Sequenced: peripheral blood. The receptors were sampled from a woman in her seventies with acute or convalescent COVID-19.

The chain has TRBV18 and TRBJ2-7; 8 bases map to TRBD2. The CDR3 has 13 residues. With V trimmed by 2 bases and J by 7 bases, 4 bases remained unmatched. The germline gives CDR1 KGHSH, CDR2 LQKENI. CDR3 amino acids: CASSPLLAAEQYF. The CDR3 nucleotides read TGTGCCAGCTCACCATTACTAGCGGCAGAGCAGTACTTC.

The CDR3 DNA is TGTGCCACCAGCGCTAGCGGGAGTATCGGAAACTACGAGCAGTACTTC. Amino acids: CATSASGSIGNYEQYF. The genes are TRBV15 and TRBJ2-7; TRBD2 matches at 10 bases. The J segment lost 3 bases and the V segment lost 5 bases, leaving 10 bases of the junction unmatched. The CDR3 is 16 residues long. Germline lookup yields CDR1 LNHNV and CDR2 YYDKDF (reference sequence).

The rearrangement uses TRBV6-6 and TRBJ1-2; tentatively, D is TRBD1 (5 bases). CDR3 length: 15 amino acids. Trimming left V 2 bases short and J 0 bases short, with 10 bases between. Germline values: CDR1 MNHNY, CDR2 SVGAGI (reference sequence). CDR3 bases: TGTGCCAGCAGTTACGGCGGGGGAGCTAACTATGGCTACACCTTC. Amino acids: CASSYGGGANYGYTF.

The genes are TRBV5-1 and TRBJ2-1, with 14 bases aligning to TRBD2. The CDR3 totals 16 residues. The V gene end was trimmed by 4 bases and the J gene end by 7 bases; junction bases not matched to a gene: 7. From germline, CDR1 is SGHRS and CDR2 YFSETQ. The CDR3 sequence: CASSGGTSGSVNEQFF. DNA for the CDR3: TGCGCCAGCAGCGGAGGGACTAGCGGGAGTGTAAATGAGCAGTTCTTC.

The chain is built from TRBV9 and TRBJ1-6; 7 bases map to TRBD1. Trimming took 3 bases from V and 7 from J; bases not matched to a gene: 7. Germline CDR1 and CDR2: SGDLS and YYNGEE. The CDR3 spans 15 residues. The CDR3 region has the DNA TGTGCCAGCAGCGCAGGACAGGCGACAAATTCACCCCTCCACTTT. Translated: CASSAGQATNSPLHF. Together with reference TRBV9 and TRBJ1-6, the CDR3 gives the full variable domain: DSGVTQTPKHLITATGQRVTLRCSPRSGDLSVYWYQQSLDQGLQFLIQYYNGEERAKGNILERFSAQQFPDLHSELNLSSLELGDSALYFCASSAGQATNSPLHFGNGTRLTVT.